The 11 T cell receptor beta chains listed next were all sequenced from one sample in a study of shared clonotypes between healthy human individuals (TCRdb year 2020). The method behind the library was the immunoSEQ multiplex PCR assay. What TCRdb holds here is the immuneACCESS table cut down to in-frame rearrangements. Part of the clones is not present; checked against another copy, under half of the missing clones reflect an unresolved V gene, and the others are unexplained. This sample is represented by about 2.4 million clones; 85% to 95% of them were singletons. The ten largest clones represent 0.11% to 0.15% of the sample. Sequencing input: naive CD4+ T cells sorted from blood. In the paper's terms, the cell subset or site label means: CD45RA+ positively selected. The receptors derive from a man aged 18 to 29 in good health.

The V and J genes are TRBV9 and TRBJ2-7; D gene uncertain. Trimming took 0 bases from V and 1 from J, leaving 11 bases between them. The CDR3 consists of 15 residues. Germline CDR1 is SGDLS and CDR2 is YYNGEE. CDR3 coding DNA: TGTGCCAGCAGCGTAGAACACGGGCAGTCCTACGAGCAGTACTTC. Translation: CASSVEHGQSYEQYF.

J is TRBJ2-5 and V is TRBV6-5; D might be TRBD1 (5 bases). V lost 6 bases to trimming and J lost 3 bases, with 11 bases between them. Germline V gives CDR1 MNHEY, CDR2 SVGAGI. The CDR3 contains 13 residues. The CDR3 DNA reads TGTGCCAGCAGCCGACAGTTTAAAGAGACCCAGTACTTC. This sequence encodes CASSRQFKETQYF.

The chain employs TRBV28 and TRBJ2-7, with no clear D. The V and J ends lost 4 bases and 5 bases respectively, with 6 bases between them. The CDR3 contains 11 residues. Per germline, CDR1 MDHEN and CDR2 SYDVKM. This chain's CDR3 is CASSSRHEQYF. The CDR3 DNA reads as TGTGCCAGCAGTTCCCGCCACGAGCAGTACTTC.

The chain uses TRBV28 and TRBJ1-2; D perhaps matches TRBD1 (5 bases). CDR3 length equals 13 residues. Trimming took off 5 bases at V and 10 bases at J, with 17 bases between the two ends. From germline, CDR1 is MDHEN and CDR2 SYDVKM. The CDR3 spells CASSPSGTQLYTF. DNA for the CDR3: TGTGCCAGCAGTCCGTCCGGGACGCAGCTCTACACCTTC.

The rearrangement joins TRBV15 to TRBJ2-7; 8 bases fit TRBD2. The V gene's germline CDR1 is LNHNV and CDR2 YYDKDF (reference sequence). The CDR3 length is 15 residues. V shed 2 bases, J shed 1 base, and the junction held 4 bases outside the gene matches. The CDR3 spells CATSRRTSGSYEQYF. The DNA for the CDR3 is TGTGCCACCAGCAGACGAACTAGCGGATCCTACGAGCAGTACTTC. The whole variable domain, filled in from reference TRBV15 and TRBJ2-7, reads DAMVIQNPRYQVTQFGKPVTLSCSQTLNHNVMYWYQQKSSQAPKLLFHYYDKDFNNEADTPDNFQSRRPNTSFCFLDIRSPGLGDTAMYLCATSRRTSGSYEQYFGPGTRLTVT.

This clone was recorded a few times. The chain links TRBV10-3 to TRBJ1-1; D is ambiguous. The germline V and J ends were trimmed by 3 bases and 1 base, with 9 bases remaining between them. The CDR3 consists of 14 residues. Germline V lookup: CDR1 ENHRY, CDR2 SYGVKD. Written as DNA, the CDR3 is TGTGCCATCAGTGAAGGCTACCCGAACACTGAAGCTTTCTTT. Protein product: CAISEGYPNTEAFF.

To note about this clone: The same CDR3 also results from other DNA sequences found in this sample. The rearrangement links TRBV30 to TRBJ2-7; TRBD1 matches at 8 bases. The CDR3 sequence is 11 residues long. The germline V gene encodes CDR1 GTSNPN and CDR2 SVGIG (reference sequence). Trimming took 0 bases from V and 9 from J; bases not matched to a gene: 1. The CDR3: CAWSVGQGQYF. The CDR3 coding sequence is TGTGCCTGGAGTGTCGGACAGGGGCAGTACTTC.

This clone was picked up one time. The CDR3 region is CASSMREYYGYTF. The CDR3 DNA is TGTGCCAGTAGTATGAGGGAATACTATGGCTACACCTTC. V usage is TRBV19 and J usage is TRBJ1-2; no clear D. Per germline, CDR1 LNHDA and CDR2 SQIVND (reference sequence). This CDR3 has 13 amino acids. Between the trimmed V and J ends, which lost 3 bases and 3 bases, there was a span of 8 bases.

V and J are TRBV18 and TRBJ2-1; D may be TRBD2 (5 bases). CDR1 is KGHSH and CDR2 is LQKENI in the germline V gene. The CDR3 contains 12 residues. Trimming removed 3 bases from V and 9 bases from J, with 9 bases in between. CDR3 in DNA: TGTGCCAGCTCACCTGACGCGGGTGAGCAGTTCTTC. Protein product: CASSPDAGEQFF. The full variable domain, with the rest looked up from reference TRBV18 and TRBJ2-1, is NAGVMQNPRHLVRRRGQEARLRCSPMKGHSHVYWYRQLPEEGLKFMVYLQKENIIDESGMPKERFSAEFPKEGPSILRIQQVVRGDSAAYFCASSPDAGEQFFGPGTRLTVL.

The CDR3 loop reads CSVGFRVAYNEQFF. In DNA form, the CDR3 reads TGCAGCGTTGGCTTCCGGGTAGCCTACAATGAGCAGTTCTTC. This chain joins TRBV29-1 and TRBJ2-1; D is ambiguous. The CDR3 totals 14 residues. Germline CDR1 is SQVTM and CDR2 is ANQGSEA. V was pared by 4 bases and J by 2 bases, with 12 bases between.

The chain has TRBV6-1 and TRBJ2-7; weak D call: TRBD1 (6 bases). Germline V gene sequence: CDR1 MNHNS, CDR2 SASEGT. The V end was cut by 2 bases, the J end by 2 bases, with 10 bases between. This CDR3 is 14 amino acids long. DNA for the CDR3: TGTGCCAGCAGTGAACAAGGACAGACCTACGAGCAGTACTTC. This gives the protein CASSEQGQTYEQYF.